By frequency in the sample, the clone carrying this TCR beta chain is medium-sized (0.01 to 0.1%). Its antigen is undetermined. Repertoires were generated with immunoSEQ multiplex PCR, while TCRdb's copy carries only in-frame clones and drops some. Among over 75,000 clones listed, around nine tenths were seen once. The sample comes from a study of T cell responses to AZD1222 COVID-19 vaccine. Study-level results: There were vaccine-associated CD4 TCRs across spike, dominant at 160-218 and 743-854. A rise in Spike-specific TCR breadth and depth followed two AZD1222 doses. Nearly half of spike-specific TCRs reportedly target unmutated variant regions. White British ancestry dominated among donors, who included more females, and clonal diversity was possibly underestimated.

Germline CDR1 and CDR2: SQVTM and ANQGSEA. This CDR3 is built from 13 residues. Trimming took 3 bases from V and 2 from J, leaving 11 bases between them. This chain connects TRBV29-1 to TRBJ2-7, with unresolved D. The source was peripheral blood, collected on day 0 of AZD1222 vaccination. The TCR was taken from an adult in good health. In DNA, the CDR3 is TGCAGCGTTGACCCGGTCCTGGCCTACGAGCAGTACTTC. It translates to CSVDPVLAYEQYF.